This note documents a single T cell receptor beta chain sequence. The antigen remains unidentified. Without the conserved terminal phenylalanine or tryptophan, this CDR3 likely stems from a read error. The DNA is left out, because the CDR3 cannot be placed on it with certainty; the CDR3 is given as TCRdb lists it. CDR1 is SGHKS, CDR2 YYEKEE, per germline (reference sequence). The CDR3 region is 16 residues in length, termini included. The entry originates in a study of tumor and adjacent non-tumor tissue in lung cancer. Study overall: There were 11 to 12 adenocarcinoma, a couple of squamous cell carcinoma and 1 small cell lung cancer cases.

The template was RNA from unsorted bulk tissue. Three rounds of nested PCR, following a modified ARM-PCR protocol, produced the TCRbeta library. MiXCR, applied by TCRdb to the multiplex PCR reads, yields one record per CDR3 protein. The sample consists of more than 95,000 distinct CDR3 sequences, roughly 64% of them appearing once. Notes on the study in general: Tumor TCR diversity, when higher, was linked to shorter survival. Tumor repertoires had a smaller top 100 clone share than normal lung. Significantly higher TCR diversity was found in tumor than normal lung.

The receptor comes from a man between 25 and 39 years old with non-small cell lung cancer. The chain uses TRBV5-5 and TRBJ1-1; TRBD1 was called by the table and not checked on the DNA. Sequencing was done on a sample of lung tumor tissue. The CDR3 is CASSLGAGVMNTEAFL.